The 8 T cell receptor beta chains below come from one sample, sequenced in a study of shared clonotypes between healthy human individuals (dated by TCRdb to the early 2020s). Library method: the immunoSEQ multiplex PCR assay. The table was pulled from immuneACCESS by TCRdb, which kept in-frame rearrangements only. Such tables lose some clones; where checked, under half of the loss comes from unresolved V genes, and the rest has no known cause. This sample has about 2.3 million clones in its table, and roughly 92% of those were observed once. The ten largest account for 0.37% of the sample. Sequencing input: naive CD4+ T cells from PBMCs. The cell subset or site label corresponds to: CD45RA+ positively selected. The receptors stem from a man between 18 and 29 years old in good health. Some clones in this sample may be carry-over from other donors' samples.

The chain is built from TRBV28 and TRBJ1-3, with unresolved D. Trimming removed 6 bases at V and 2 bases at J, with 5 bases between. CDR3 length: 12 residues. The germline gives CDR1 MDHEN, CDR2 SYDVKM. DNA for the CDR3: TGTGCCAGCAGCGACCCTGGAAACACCATATATTTT. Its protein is CASSDPGNTIYF.

The CDR3 loop reads CASRWERNTEAFF. CDR3 coding DNA: TGTGCCAGCAGATGGGAGAGGAACACTGAAGCTTTCTTT. This sequence joins TRBV6-5 and TRBJ1-1; no clear D gene. CDR1 is MNHEY, CDR2 SVGAGI, per germline. Trimming cost V 6 bases and J 1 base, with 9 bases left between them. This CDR3 is 13 amino acids long.

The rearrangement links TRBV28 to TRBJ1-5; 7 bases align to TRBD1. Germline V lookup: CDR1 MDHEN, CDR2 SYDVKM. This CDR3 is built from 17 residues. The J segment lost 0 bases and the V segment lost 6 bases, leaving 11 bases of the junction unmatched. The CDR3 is CASRPGQRKNSNQPQHF. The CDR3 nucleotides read TGTGCCAGCAGGCCGGGACAGAGAAAAAATAGCAATCAGCCCCAGCATTTT.

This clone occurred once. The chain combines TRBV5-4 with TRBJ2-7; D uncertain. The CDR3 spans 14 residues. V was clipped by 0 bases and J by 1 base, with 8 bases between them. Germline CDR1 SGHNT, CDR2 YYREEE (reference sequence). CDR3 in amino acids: CASSLDGASYEQYF. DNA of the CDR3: TGTGCCAGCAGCTTGGACGGAGCTTCCTACGAGCAGTACTTC. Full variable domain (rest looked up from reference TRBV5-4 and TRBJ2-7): ETGVTQSPTHLIKTRGQQVTLRCSSQSGHNTVSWYQQALGQGPQFIFQYYREEENGRGNFPPRFSGLQFPNYSSELNVNALELDDSALYLCASSLDGASYEQYFGPGTRLTVT.

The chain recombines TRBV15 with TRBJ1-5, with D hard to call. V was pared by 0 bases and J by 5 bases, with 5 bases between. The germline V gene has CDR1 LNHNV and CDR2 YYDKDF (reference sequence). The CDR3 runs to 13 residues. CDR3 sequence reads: CATSRDAYQPQHF. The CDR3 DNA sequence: TGTGCCACCAGCAGAGATGCTTATCAGCCCCAGCATTTT. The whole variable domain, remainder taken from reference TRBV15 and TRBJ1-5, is DAMVIQNPRYQVTQFGKPVTLSCSQTLNHNVMYWYQQKSSQAPKLLFHYYDKDFNNEADTPDNFQSRRPNTSFCFLDIRSPGLGDTAMYLCATSRDAYQPQHFGDGTRLSIL.

The CDR3 sequence is CASSMWEGQGKGYYGYTF. CDR3 DNA sequence: TGTGCCAGCAGTATGTGGGAGGGACAGGGGAAAGGTTACTATGGCTACACCTTC. The V call is TRBV28, the J call TRBJ1-2; 10 nucleotides line up with TRBD1. Per germline, CDR1 MDHEN and CDR2 SYDVKM. This CDR3 comprises 18 residues. V shed 5 bases, J shed 3 bases, and the junction held 15 bases outside the gene matches.

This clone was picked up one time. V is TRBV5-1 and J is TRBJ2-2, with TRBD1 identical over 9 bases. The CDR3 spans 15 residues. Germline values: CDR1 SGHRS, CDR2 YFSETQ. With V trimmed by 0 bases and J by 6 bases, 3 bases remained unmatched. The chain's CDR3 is CASSLETGGPGELFF. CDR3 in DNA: TGCGCCAGCAGCTTGGAGACAGGGGGTCCCGGGGAGCTGTTTTTT.

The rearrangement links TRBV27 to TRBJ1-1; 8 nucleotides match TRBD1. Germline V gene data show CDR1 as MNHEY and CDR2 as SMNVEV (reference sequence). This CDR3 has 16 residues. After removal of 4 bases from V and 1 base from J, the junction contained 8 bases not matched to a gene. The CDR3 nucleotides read TGTGCCAGCAGTTCATGGGGACAGGCCCCGAACACTGAAGCTTTCTTT. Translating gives CASSSWGQAPNTEAFF.